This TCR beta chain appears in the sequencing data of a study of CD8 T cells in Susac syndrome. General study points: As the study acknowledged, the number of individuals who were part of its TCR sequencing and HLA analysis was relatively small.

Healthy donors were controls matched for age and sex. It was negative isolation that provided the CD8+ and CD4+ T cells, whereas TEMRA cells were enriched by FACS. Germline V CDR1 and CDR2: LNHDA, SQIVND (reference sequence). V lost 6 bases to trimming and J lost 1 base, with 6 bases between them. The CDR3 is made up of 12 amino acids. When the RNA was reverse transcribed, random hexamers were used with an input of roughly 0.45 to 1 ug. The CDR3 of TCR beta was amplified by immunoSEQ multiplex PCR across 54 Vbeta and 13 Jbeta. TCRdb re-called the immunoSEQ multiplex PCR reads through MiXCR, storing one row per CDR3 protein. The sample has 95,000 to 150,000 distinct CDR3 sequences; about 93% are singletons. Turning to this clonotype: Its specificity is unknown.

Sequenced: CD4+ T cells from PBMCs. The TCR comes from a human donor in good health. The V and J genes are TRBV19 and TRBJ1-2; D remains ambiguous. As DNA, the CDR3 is TGTGCCAGTAGCGTGGATAACTATGGCTACACCTTC. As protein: CASSVDNYGYTF.